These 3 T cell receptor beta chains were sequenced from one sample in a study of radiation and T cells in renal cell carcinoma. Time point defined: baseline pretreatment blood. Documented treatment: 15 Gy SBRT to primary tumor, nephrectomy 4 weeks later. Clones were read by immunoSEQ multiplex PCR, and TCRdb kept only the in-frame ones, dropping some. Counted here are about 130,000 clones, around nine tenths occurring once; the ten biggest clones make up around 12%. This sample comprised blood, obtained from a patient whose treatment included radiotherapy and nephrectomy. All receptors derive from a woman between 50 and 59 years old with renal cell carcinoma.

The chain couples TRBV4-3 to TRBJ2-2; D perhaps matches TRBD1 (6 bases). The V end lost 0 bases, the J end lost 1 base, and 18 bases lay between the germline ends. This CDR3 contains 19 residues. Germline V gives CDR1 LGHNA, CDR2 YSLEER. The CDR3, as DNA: TGCGCCAGCAGCCAAGATTGGGGCCTACAGGGAAGGAACACCGGGGAGCTGTTTTTT. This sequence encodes CASSQDWGLQGRNTGELFF.

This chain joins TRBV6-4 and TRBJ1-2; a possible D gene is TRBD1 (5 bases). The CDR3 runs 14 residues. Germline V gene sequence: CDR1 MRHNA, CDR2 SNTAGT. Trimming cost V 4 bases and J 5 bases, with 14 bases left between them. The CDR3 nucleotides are TGTGCCAGCAGTGCTGAGGCTCAGGGTTATGGCTACACCTTC. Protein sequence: CASSAEAQGYGYTF.

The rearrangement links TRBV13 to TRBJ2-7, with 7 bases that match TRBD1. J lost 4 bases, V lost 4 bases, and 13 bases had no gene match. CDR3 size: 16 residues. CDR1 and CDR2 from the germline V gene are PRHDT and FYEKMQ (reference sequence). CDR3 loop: CASSSSVGTVFYEQYF. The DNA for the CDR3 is TGTGCCAGCAGCTCCTCCGTCGGGACAGTGTTTTACGAGCAGTACTTC.